This T cell receptor (beta chain) was sequenced in a study of blood T cell repertoires in COVID-19. Turning to the study itself: Samples representing acute and convalescent COVID-19 were sourced from the United States, Italy and Spain. T cells, B-cell-depleted T cells, or PBMCs supplied cDNA or gDNA.

V dropped 2 bases and J dropped 3 bases, with 10 bases sitting between them. Looked up from germline, CDR1 is MGHDK and CDR2 is SYGVNS. The CDR3 sequence is 14 residues long. Original processing methods: For nucleated cells, counts were estimated from reference gene primer amplification. The protocol was immunoSEQ multiplex PCR, while the TCRdb copy is restricted to in-frame clones and leaves out a portion. V and J calls and clone size come straight from that table; D and trimming were deduced from the DNA. The sample includes 150,000 to 200,000 clones, 77% of them seen just once. Material for sequencing was peripheral blood. This clonotype originated in a man aged 65 to 79 with acute or convalescent COVID-19. V usage is TRBV25-1 and J usage is TRBJ1-2; the D gene is possibly TRBD1 (5 bases). The CDR3 here is CASSEVGRDYGYTF. The DNA for the CDR3 is TGTGCCAGCAGTGAAGTCGGCAGGGACTATGGCTACACCTTC.